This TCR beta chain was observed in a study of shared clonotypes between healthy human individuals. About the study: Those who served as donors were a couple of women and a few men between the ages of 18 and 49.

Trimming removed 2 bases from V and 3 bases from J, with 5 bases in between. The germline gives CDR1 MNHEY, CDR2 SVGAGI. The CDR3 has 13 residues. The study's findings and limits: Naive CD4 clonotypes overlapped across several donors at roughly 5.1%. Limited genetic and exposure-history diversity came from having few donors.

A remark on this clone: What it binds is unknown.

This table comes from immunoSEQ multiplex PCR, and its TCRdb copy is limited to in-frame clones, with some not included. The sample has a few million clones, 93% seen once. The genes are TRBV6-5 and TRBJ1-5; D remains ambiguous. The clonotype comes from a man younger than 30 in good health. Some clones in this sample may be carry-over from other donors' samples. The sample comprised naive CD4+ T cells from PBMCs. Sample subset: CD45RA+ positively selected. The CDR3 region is CASSYRINQPQHF. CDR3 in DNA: TGTGCCAGCAGTTACAGAATCAATCAGCCCCAGCATTTT.